The next 13 T cell receptor beta chains were all read from a single sample in a study of CD8 T cells in ankylosing spondylitis. Study-wide results and limits: Characteristic, it appeared, of ankylosing spondylitis blood was a TCR beta motif of 7 or 8 highly homologous variants.

MiXCR, run by TCRdb on the 5' RACE reads, gives a single entry per CDR3 protein. This table has some 400,000 distinct CDR3 sequences, around 20% appearing once. Antigens of these TCRs are unknown. What was sequenced was blood, either unsorted or a sorted T cell fraction (not recorded which). These receptors were obtained from a male donor with ankylosing spondylitis.

This clonotype was picked up a small number of times. CDR3 in amino acids: CASSLNRDKMNTEAFF. The CDR3 DNA reads as TGCGCCAGCAGCCTAAACCGGGACAAGATGAACACTGAAGCTTTCTTT. This chain uses TRBV4-1 with TRBJ1-1; TRBD1 is a possible D gene (6 bases). V lost 4 bases, J lost 0 bases, and 15 bases lay in between. Germline assignment: CDR1 MGHRA and CDR2 YSYEKL. This CDR3 is built from 16 residues.

This clonotype came up a few times. The rearrangement joins TRBV7-9 to TRBJ1-5, with D uncertain. The V gene's germline CDR1 is SEHNR and CDR2 FQNEAQ (reference sequence). CDR3 length equals 14 residues. Deletions cut 5 bases from V and 0 bases from J, with 8 bases between. The CDR3 is CASSLHGSNQPQHF. Written as DNA, the CDR3 is TGTGCCAGCAGCCTCCACGGTAGCAATCAGCCCCAGCATTTT.

The rearrangement joins TRBV20-1 to TRBJ2-3, with 7 bases aligning to TRBD1. With V trimmed by 5 bases and J by 4 bases, 3 bases remained unmatched. Per the germline V gene, CDR1 is DFQATT and CDR2 is SNEGSKA (reference sequence). This CDR3 is 12 amino acids long. The CDR3 is CSAGRGSDTQYF. CDR3 sequence (DNA): TGCAGTGCTGGCAGGGGGTCAGATACGCAGTATTTT.

This clonotype was seen a handful of times. The genes are TRBV29-1 and TRBJ2-7, with D perhaps given as TRBD1 or TRBD2 (5 bases each). CDR3 length: 13 amino acids. V lost 6 bases, J lost 4 bases, and 16 bases lay in between. The germline CDR1 and CDR2 sequences are SQVTM and ANQGSEA. CDR3 nucleotides: TGCAGCGTGGGGGTGTGGGGCACGTACGAGCAGTACTTC. This gives the protein CSVGVWGTYEQYF.

The sample holds a few counts of this clonotype. The rearrangement links TRBV28 to TRBJ1-1; D is undetermined. The CDR3 is made up of 15 amino acids. Trimming took off 0 bases at V and 2 bases at J, with 10 bases between the two ends. CDR1 and CDR2 (germline): MDHEN, SYDVKM. CDR3 sequence (DNA): TGTGCCAGCAGTTTATGGAGGGAGGCTAACACTGAAGCTTTCTTT. This sequence encodes CASSLWREANTEAFF.

This clonotype appeared a few times. The chain combines TRBV6-5 with TRBJ1-2; D gene ambiguous. There are 14 residues in the CDR3. The V gene's germline CDR1 is MNHEY and CDR2 SVGAGI. Trimming removed 0 bases at V and 3 bases at J, with 8 bases between. This CDR3 reads CASSYSRVDYGYTF. The CDR3 DNA reads as TGTGCCAGCAGTTACTCACGTGTCGACTATGGCTACACCTTC.

Only a few counts were recorded for this clonotype. The genes are TRBV20-1 and TRBJ2-2; D not certain. V was trimmed by 3 bases and J by 4 bases, leaving 3 bases between them. Germline V gives CDR1 DFQATT, CDR2 SNEGSKA (reference sequence). The CDR3 spans 11 residues. CDR3 loop: CSASSTGELFF. The CDR3 DNA reads as TGCAGTGCTAGTAGCACCGGGGAGCTGTTTTTT.

This chain uses TRBV29-1 with TRBJ1-1; D call uncertain. Trimming shortened V by 4 bases and J by 1 base, and 19 bases separated the two germline ends. This CDR3 has 16 amino acids. The germline gives CDR1 SQVTM, CDR2 ANQGSEA. The CDR3 protein is CSVAFFGEGPNTEAFF. CDR3 nucleotide sequence: TGCAGCGTTGCCTTTTTTGGGGAGGGCCCGAACACTGAAGCTTTCTTT.

This clonotype has just a few counts. The rearrangement links TRBV5-1 to TRBJ2-5; TRBD2 matches at 9 bases. The germline gives CDR1 SGHRS, CDR2 YFSETQ. This CDR3 is built from 16 residues. Trimming cost V 2 bases and J 5 bases; bases outside gene matches: 10. The CDR3 DNA is TGCGCCAGCAGCTTCTCGACTAGCGGAGGGAGGGAGACCCAGTACTTC. The encoded protein is CASSFSTSGGRETQYF.

The chain combines TRBV29-1 with TRBJ2-1; D call uncertain. The germline CDR1 and CDR2 sequences are SQVTM and ANQGSEA. The CDR3 is 12 residues long. Trimming left V 7 bases short and J 4 bases short, with 11 bases between. CDR3 DNA sequence: TGCAGCGGTGGGCCGGGTTACAATGAGCAGTTCTTC. Residues: CSGGPGYNEQFF.

The chain uses TRBV7-9 and TRBJ2-2; 12 nucleotides align to TRBD2. The CDR3 loop spans 16 amino acids. CDR1 and CDR2 from the germline V gene are SEHNR and FQNEAQ (reference sequence). Trimming took 5 bases from V and 3 from J; bases not matched to a gene: 4. CDR3 in DNA: TGTGCCAGCAGCCCAAGACTAGCGGGAGACACCGGGGAGCTGTTTTTT. It yields the protein CASSPRLAGDTGELFF.

The gene calls are TRBV20-1 and TRBJ2-5; D is perhaps TRBD1 (6 bases). Looked up from germline, CDR1 is DFQATT and CDR2 is SNEGSKA (reference sequence). The length of the CDR3 is 14 residues. V lost 0 bases, J lost 0 bases, and 8 bases lay in between. CDR3 sequence reads: CSARDGGNQETQYF. The CDR3 bases are TGCAGTGCTAGAGATGGGGGCAACCAAGAGACCCAGTACTTC.

CDR3 bases: TGCGCCAGCAGCTCACAGGGAAGTAGCACTGAAGCTTTCTTT. It specifies CASSSQGSSTEAFF. The chain uses TRBV5-1 and TRBJ1-1, with D possibly TRBD1 on 6 matching bases. V shed 3 bases and J shed 4 bases, with 13 bases lying between them. The V gene's germline CDR1 is SGHRS and CDR2 YFSETQ. The CDR3 has 14 amino acids.